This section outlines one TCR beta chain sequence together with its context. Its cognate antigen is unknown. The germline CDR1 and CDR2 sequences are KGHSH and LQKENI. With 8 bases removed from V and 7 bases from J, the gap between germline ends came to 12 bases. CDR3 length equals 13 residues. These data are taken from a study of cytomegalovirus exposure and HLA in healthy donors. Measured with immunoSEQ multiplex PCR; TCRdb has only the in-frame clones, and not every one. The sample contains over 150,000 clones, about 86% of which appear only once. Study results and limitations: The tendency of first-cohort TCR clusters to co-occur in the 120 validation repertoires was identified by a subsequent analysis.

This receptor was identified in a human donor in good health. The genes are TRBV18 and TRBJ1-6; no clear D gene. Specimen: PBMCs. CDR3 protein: CASGAAENSPLHF. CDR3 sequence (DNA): TGTGCCAGCGGAGCGGCAGAGAATTCACCCCTCCACTTT.